This T cell receptor beta chain is drawn from a study of blood T cell repertoires in COVID-19. For the study at large: Researchers got acute and convalescent COVID-19 samples from the United States, Italy and Spain. Sample material is recorded as cDNA or gDNA derived from T cells, B-cell-depleted T cells, or PBMCs.

In the original workflow: Estimated nucleated cell counts came from reference gene primer amplification. Assay used: immunoSEQ multiplex PCR; TCRdb lists only in-frame clones, some missing. The V and J calls and clone size come from that table; D and trimming were worked out from the DNA. There are roughly 160,000 clones in the sample; about 86% occur only once, and around 0.99% lies in the top ten. The CDR3 extends over 14 amino acids. CDR1 is MNHEY, CDR2 SVGAGI, per germline. Trimming cost V 7 bases and J 1 base; bases outside gene matches: 6. This TCR came from a young man with acute or convalescent COVID-19. The V call is TRBV6-5, the J call TRBJ1-1; 7 bases match TRBD1. The sample consisted of peripheral blood. The CDR3 spells CASTSGTANTEAFF. The CDR3 coding sequence is TGTGCCAGCACCAGTGGGACAGCGAACACTGAAGCTTTCTTT.